This is a list of T cell receptor beta chains from one sample in a study of OX40 agonist ivuxolimab in advanced cancers. TCRdb keeps only in-frame clones here, not all; method: immunoSEQ multiplex PCR. The sample holds about 24,000 clones, 84% seen once. Sequencing was performed on CD4+ or CD8+ T cells sorted from blood, taken in a trial of the OX40 agonist ivuxolimab. Receptors were obtained from an adult with an advanced solid tumor such as melanoma, head and neck, liver or kidney cancer. The CDR3 runs from the conserved cysteine through the conserved F or W. Each record gives: V gene, clone size, CDR3 protein. Some rows have no size entry. The others give once, few or many, or a class for an expanded clone.

v_call: TRBV27; clone_size: NA; cdr3_aa: CASSPNRGLSYEQYF
v_call: TRBV4-2; clone_size: few; cdr3_aa: CASSQSGGRMYNEQFF
v_call: TRBV15; clone_size: NA; cdr3_aa: CATSRSAQLTDTQYF
v_call: TRBV10-1; clone_size: NA; cdr3_aa: CASKEGDLDYGYTF
v_call: TRBV7-9; clone_size: NA; cdr3_aa: CASSLVQGRTDTQYF
v_call: TRBV5-4; clone_size: NA; cdr3_aa: CASSLQDTSASGANVLTF
v_call: TRBV27; clone_size: NA; cdr3_aa: CASSPSRGAWETQYF
v_call: TRBV4-1; clone_size: few; cdr3_aa: CASSQGRLVRTGSTDTQYF
v_call: TRBV6-5; clone_size: NA; cdr3_aa: CASSYAPEWEQYF
v_call: TRBV4-1; clone_size: NA; cdr3_aa: CASSQGDWLADYNEQFF
v_call: TRBV9; clone_size: NA; cdr3_aa: CASSVWGESNEQFF
v_call: TRBV19; clone_size: NA; cdr3_aa: CASTWGGGTASYNEQFF
v_call: TRBV28; clone_size: NA; cdr3_aa: CASSLYPSDWRGNIQYF
v_call: TRBV9; clone_size: NA; cdr3_aa: CASSSRLAAQETQYF
v_call: TRBV7-9; clone_size: once; cdr3_aa: CASSSNSGSSQETQYF
v_call: TRBV6-4; clone_size: NA; cdr3_aa: CASSDRGDLGELFF
v_call: TRBV27; clone_size: NA; cdr3_aa: CASRPTGLTEQYF
v_call: TRBV19; clone_size: NA; cdr3_aa: CASTTGAGQPQHF
v_call: TRBV28; clone_size: few; cdr3_aa: CASSIYYNEQFF
v_call: TRBV27; clone_size: NA; cdr3_aa: CASSLVRGRALVNEQFF
v_call: TRBV15; clone_size: NA; cdr3_aa: CATSRVPGGATNEKLFF
v_call: TRBV28; clone_size: NA; cdr3_aa: CASSPSYPLVF
v_call: TRBV4-1; clone_size: once; cdr3_aa: CASSQEPRPQETQYF
v_call: TRBV29-1; clone_size: NA; cdr3_aa: CSVEGLAGGSYEQYF
v_call: TRBV15; clone_size: once; cdr3_aa: CATSRMSSFTGELFF
v_call: TRBV5-1; clone_size: medium-sized; cdr3_aa: CASSGTSGGYEQYF
v_call: TRBV5-4; clone_size: once; cdr3_aa: CASSLIRPGTYEQYF
v_call: TRBV10-2; clone_size: NA; cdr3_aa: CASRDSVRRGRRVSYGYTF
v_call: TRBV6-5; clone_size: NA; cdr3_aa: CASRSGGGETQYF
v_call: TRBV5-1; clone_size: NA; cdr3_aa: CASSLVPSGNTGELFF
v_call: TRBV4-1; clone_size: NA; cdr3_aa: CASSLRREHYEQYF
v_call: TRBV4-2; clone_size: NA; cdr3_aa: CASSQDRDWKTGEQFF
v_call: TRBV27; clone_size: NA; cdr3_aa: CASSFFNGPQHF
v_call: TRBV5-6; clone_size: NA; cdr3_aa: CASTVAGYTEAFF
v_call: TRBV5-1; clone_size: NA; cdr3_aa: CASSLLGDQETQYF
v_call: TRBV19; clone_size: NA; cdr3_aa: CASSIGASQPQHF
v_call: TRBV19; clone_size: NA; cdr3_aa: CASSIGPSSEQYF
v_call: TRBV27; clone_size: NA; cdr3_aa: CASSWSGPSYNEQFF
v_call: TRBV4-1; clone_size: NA; cdr3_aa: CASSQPGGLAGAPPAYEQYF
v_call: TRBV2; clone_size: NA; cdr3_aa: CASSGDSYSYNEQFF
v_call: TRBV5-6; clone_size: NA; cdr3_aa: CASSKSGNTGELFF
v_call: TRBV29-1; clone_size: NA; cdr3_aa: CSVEAGREGLFWETQYF
v_call: TRBV11-3; clone_size: once; cdr3_aa: CASSLGANNEQFF
v_call: TRBV4-1; clone_size: NA; cdr3_aa: CASSQEPQVFSSYNEQFF
v_call: TRBV7-8; clone_size: NA; cdr3_aa: CASSLPSFGLAESSGANVLTF
v_call: TRBV13; clone_size: NA; cdr3_aa: CASSRGQGDTDTQYF
v_call: TRBV27; clone_size: NA; cdr3_aa: CASSLTGTSGPDTQYF
v_call: TRBV6-4; clone_size: NA; cdr3_aa: CASSQQRDGGNEQFF
v_call: TRBV30; clone_size: NA; cdr3_aa: CAWNRGSIDGYTF
v_call: TRBV7-9; clone_size: NA; cdr3_aa: CASSTTGAGTDTQYF
v_call: TRBV27; clone_size: NA; cdr3_aa: CASSLSSSGSQNEQYF
v_call: TRBV7-9; clone_size: NA; cdr3_aa: CASSSALAGGPDTQYF
v_call: TRBV7-9; clone_size: NA; cdr3_aa: CASSPSGGYEQYF
v_call: TRBV7-9; clone_size: NA; cdr3_aa: CASSFGQISYPEQYF
v_call: TRBV30; clone_size: NA; cdr3_aa: CACDDRADYEQYF
v_call: TRBV5-5; clone_size: NA; cdr3_aa: CASSLEGVGNQPQHF
v_call: TRBV4-1; clone_size: NA; cdr3_aa: CASSFTILGTPPWGYTF